Each of the 6 T cell receptor beta chains below was sequenced from the same sample in a study of graft-versus-host responses after intestinal transplantation. Profiled with immunoSEQ multiplex PCR; TCRdb holds only in-frame clones, not every one. The repertoire holds some 50,000 clones, with around 84% as singletons. Their antigen targets remain unknown. Material: unstimulated CD4+ T cells sorted from spleen or lymph node cells, obtained before transplant. All receptors derive from a human donor who was the organ donor for an intestinal transplant.

The chain couples TRBV7-9 to TRBJ1-4; TRBD1 matches at 7 bases. The CDR3 consists of 18 residues. The V and J ends lost 5 bases and 0 bases, in that order; junction bases with no gene match: 12. Germline CDR1 reads SEHNR; CDR2 reads FQNEAQ (reference sequence). DNA of the CDR3: TGTGCCAGCAGCCGACAGGGAGGATTCTTTGCAACTAATGAAAAACTGTTTTTT. This gives the protein CASSRQGGFFATNEKLFF.

The chain employs TRBV19 and TRBJ2-2; 7 bases agree with TRBD1. After removal of 5 bases from V and 6 bases from J, the junction contained 3 bases not matched to a gene. The length of the CDR3 is 13 residues. Germline CDR1 and CDR2: LNHDA and SQIVND (reference sequence). The CDR3 coding sequence is TGTGCCAGTAGTGTTACAGGGGCCGGGGAGCTGTTTTTT. This translates into CASSVTGAGELFF.

The chain joins TRBV21-1 to TRBJ2-7; the table's D call of TRBD2 was not tested on the DNA. TRBV21-1 is deemed a pseudogene. The CDR3 is made up of 14 amino acids. As DNA, the CDR3 is TGTGCCAGCAGCAATACGGGGTCCTCCTACGAGCAGTACTTC. Its translation: CASSNTGSSYEQYF.

The V gene is TRBV6-4, the J gene TRBJ1-1; the match to TRBD1 covers 10 bases. The V gene end was trimmed by 7 bases and the J gene end by 5 bases; junction bases not matched to a gene: 7. CDR3 size: 14 residues. Per the germline V gene, CDR1 is MRHNA and CDR2 is SNTAGT. CDR3 residues: CASKTDRGRTEAFF. The CDR3 coding sequence is TGTGCCAGCAAGACCGACAGGGGGCGGACTGAAGCTTTCTTT.

The rearrangement uses TRBV6-5 and TRBJ2-1; no clear D gene. The germline V gene has CDR1 MNHEY and CDR2 SVGAGI. Trimming stripped 4 bases from V and 4 bases from J, with 5 bases between. The CDR3 loop spans 12 amino acids. In DNA form, the CDR3 reads TGTGCCAGCAGTTCGCAGTACAATGAGCAGTTCTTC. It translates to CASSSQYNEQFF.

In this sample, this clone turned up once. The genes are TRBV4-3 and TRBJ1-2, with D possibly matching TRBD1 (5 bases). Looked up from germline, CDR1 is LGHNA and CDR2 is YSLEER. V lost 4 bases and J 5 bases, leaving 23 bases between the germline ends. The CDR3 consists of 17 residues. The CDR3 nucleotides are TGCGCCAGCAGCCCAAAAATTAGGTCCGGGGGGGATTATGGCTACACCTTC. Residues: CASSPKIRSGGDYGYTF.